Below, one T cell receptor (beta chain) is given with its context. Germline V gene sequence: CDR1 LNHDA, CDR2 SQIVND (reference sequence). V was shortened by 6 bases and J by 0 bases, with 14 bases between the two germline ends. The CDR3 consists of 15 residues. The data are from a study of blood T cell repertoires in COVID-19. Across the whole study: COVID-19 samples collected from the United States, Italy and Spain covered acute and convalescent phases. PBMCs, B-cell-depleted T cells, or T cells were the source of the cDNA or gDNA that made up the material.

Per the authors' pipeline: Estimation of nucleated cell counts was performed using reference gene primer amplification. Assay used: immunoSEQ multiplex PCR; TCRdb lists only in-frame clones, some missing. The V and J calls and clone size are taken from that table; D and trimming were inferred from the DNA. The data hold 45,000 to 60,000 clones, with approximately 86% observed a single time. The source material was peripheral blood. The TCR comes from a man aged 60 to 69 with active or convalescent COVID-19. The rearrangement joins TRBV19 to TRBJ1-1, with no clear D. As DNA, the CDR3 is TGTGCCAGTAGAGATAGAGGGTCCTTGAACACTGAAGCTTTCTTT. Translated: CASRDRGSLNTEAFF. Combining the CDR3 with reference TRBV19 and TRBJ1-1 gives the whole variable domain DGGITQSPKYLFRKEGQNVTLSCEQNLNHDAMYWYRQDPGQGLRLIYYSQIVNDFQKGDIAEGYSVSREKKESFPLTVTSAQKNPTAFYLCASRDRGSLNTEAFFGQGTRLTVV.